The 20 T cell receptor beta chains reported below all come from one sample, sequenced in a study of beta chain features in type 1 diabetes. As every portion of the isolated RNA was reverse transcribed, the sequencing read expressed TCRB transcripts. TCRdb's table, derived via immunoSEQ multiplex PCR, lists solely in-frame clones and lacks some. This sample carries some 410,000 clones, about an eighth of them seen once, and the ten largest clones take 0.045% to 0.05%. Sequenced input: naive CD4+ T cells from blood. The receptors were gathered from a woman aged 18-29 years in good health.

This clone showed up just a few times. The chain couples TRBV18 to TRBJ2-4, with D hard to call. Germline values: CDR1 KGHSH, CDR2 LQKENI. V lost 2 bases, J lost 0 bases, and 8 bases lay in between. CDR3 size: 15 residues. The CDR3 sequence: CASSPTVGAKNIQYF. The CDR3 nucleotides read TGTGCCAGCTCACCAACGGTGGGAGCCAAAAACATTCAGTACTTC. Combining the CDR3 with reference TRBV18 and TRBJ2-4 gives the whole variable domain NAGVMQNPRHLVRRRGQEARLRCSPMKGHSHVYWYRQLPEEGLKFMVYLQKENIIDESGMPKERFSAEFPKEGPSILRIQQVVRGDSAAYFCASSPTVGAKNIQYFGAGTRLSVL.

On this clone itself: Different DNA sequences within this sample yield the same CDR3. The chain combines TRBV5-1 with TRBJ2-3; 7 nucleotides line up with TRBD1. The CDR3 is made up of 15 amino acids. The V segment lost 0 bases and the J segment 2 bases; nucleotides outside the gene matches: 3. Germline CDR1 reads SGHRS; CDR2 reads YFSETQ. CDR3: CASSLGDRDTDTQYF. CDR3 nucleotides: TGCGCCAGCAGCTTGGGAGACAGGGACACAGATACGCAGTATTTT.

Here the CDR3 DNA reads TGCAGCGTTGTTGTGGGTGCGGTCACCGGGGAGCTGTTTTTT. It specifies CSVVVGAVTGELFF. This chain joins TRBV29-1 and TRBJ2-2, with D uncertain. CDR3 length: 14 residues. Trimming stripped 4 bases from V and 4 bases from J, with 13 bases between. In germline, CDR1 is SQVTM, CDR2 ANQGSEA.

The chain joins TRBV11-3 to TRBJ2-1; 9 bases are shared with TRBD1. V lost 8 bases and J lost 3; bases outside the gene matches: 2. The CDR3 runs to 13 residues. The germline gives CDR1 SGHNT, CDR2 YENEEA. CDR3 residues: CASGTGNYNEQFF. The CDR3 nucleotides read TGTGCCAGCGGGACAGGGAACTACAATGAGCAGTTCTTC.

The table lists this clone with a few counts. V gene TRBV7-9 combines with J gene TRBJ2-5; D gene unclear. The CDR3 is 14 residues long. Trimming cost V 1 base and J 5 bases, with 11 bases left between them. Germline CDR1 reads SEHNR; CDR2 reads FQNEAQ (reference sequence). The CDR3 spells CASSLGWATETQYF. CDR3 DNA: TGTGCCAGCAGCTTAGGGTGGGCCACGGAGACCCAGTACTTC.

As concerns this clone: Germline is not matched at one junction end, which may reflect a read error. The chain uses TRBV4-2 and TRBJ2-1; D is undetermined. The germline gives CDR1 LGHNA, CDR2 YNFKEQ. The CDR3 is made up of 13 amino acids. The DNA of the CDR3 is TGTGCCAGCAGCCAAGATGTCGGCATCGATCCCATCTTC. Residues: CASSQDVGIDPIF.

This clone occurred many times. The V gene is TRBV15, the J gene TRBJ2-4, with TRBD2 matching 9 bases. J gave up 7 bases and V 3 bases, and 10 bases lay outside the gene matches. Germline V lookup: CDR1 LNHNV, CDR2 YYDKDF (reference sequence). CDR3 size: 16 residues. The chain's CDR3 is CATSSPGAGGQNIQYF. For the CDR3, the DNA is TGTGCCACCAGCAGCCCTGGGGCGGGGGGGCAGAACATTCAGTACTTC. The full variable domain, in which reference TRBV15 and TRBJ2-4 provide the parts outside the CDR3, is DAMVIQNPRYQVTQFGKPVTLSCSQTLNHNVMYWYQQKSSQAPKLLFHYYDKDFNNEADTPDNFQSRRPNTSFCFLDIRSPGLGDTAMYLCATSSPGAGGQNIQYFGAGTRLSVL.

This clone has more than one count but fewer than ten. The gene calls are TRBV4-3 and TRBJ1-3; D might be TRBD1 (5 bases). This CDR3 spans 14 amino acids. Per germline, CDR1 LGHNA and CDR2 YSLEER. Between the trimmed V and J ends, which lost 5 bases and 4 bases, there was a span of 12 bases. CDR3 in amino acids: CASSSPGPGNTIYF. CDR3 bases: TGCGCCAGCAGCTCTCCGGGGCCCGGAAACACCATATATTTT.

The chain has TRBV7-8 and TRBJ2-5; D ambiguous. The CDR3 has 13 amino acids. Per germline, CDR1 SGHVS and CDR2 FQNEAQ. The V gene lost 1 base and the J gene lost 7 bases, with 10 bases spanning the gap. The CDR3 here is CASSLGPVGTQYF. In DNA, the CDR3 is TGTGCCAGCAGCTTAGGGCCCGTGGGGACCCAGTACTTC.

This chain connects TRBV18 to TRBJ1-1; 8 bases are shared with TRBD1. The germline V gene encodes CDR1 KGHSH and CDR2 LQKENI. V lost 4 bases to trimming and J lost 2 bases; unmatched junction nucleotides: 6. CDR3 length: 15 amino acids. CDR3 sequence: CASSLGQGGNTEAFF. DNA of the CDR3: TGTGCCAGCTCACTAGGACAGGGCGGTAACACTGAAGCTTTCTTT. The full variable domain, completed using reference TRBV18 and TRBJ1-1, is NAGVMQNPRHLVRRRGQEARLRCSPMKGHSHVYWYRQLPEEGLKFMVYLQKENIIDESGMPKERFSAEFPKEGPSILRIQQVVRGDSAAYFCASSLGQGGNTEAFFGQGTRLTVV.

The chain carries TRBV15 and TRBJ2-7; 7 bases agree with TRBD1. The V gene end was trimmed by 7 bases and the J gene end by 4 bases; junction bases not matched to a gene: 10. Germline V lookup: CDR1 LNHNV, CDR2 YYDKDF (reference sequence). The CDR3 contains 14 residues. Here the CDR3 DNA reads TGTGCCACCAAGGAAGACAGGGAGTATTACGAGCAGTACTTC. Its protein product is CATKEDREYYEQYF.

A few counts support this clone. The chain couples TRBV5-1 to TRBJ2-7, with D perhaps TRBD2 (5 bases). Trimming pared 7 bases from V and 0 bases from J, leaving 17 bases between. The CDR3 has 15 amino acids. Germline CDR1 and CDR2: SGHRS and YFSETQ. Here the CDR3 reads CASYPSPGSSYEQYV. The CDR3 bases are TGCGCCAGCTACCCGAGTCCTGGGAGCTCCTACGAGCAGTACGTC.

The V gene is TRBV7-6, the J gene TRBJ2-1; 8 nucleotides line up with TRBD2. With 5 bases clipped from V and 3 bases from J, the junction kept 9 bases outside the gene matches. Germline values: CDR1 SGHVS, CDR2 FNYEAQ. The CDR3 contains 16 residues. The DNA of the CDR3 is TGTGCCAGCAGCCGAAGGAGCGGGGGAGACTACAATGAGCAGTTCTTC. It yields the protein CASSRRSGGDYNEQFF.

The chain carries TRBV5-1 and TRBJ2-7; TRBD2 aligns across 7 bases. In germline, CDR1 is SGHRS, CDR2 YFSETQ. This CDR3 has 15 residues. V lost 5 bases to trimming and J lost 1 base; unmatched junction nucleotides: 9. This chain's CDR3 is CASRSAGGRSYEQYF. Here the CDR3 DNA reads TGCGCCAGCAGAAGCGCCGGCGGGAGATCCTACGAGCAGTACTTC. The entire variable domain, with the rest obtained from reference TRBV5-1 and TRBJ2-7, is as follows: KAGVTQTPRYLIKTRGQQVTLSCSPISGHRSVSWYQQTPGQGLQFLFEYFSETQRNKGNFPGRFSGRQFSNSRSEMNVSTLELGDSALYLCASRSAGGRSYEQYFGPGTRLTVT.

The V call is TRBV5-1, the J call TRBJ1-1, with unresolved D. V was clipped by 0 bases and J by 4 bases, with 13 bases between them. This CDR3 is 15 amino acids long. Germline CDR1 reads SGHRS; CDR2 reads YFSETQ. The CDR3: CASSLAQDGSTEAFF. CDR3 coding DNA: TGCGCCAGCAGCTTGGCCCAGGACGGGTCCACTGAAGCTTTCTTT.

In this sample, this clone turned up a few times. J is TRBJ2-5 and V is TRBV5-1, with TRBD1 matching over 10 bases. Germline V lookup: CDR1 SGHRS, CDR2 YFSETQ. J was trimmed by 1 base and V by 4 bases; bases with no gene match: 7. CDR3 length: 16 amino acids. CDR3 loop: CASSQGTGVFQETQYF. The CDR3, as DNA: TGCGCCAGCAGCCAGGGGACAGGGGTTTTCCAAGAGACCCAGTACTTC.

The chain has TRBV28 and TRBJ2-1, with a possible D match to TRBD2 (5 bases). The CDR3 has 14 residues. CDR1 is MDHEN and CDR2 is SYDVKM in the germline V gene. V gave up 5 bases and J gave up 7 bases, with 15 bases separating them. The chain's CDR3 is CASSRPPGWNEQFF. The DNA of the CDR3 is TGTGCCAGCAGTCGCCCCCCGGGATGGAATGAGCAGTTCTTC.

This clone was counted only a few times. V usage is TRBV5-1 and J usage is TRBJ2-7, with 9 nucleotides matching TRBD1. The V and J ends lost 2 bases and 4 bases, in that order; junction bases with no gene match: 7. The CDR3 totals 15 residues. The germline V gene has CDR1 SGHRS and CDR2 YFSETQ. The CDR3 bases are TGCGCCAGCAGCTTTGGACAGGGGAACCTTTACGAGCAGTACGTC. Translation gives CASSFGQGNLYEQYV.

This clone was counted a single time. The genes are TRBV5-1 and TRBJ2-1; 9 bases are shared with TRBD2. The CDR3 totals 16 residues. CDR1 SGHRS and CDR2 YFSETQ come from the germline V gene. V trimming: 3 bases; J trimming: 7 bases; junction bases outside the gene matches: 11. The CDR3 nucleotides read TGCGCCAGCAGCTCGAGTAGCGGGAGTGTGGTAAATGAGCAGTTCTTC. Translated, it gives CASSSSSGSVVNEQFF. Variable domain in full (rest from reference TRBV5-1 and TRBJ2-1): KAGVTQTPRYLIKTRGQQVTLSCSPISGHRSVSWYQQTPGQGLQFLFEYFSETQRNKGNFPGRFSGRQFSNSRSEMNVSTLELGDSALYLCASSSSSGSVVNEQFFGPGTRLTVL.

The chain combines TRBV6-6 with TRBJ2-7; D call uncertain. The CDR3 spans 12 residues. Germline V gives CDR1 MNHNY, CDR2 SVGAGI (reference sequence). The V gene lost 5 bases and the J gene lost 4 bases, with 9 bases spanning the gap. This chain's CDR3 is CASSRDTYEQYV. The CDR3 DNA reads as TGTGCCAGCAGTCGCGACACGTACGAGCAGTACGTC.